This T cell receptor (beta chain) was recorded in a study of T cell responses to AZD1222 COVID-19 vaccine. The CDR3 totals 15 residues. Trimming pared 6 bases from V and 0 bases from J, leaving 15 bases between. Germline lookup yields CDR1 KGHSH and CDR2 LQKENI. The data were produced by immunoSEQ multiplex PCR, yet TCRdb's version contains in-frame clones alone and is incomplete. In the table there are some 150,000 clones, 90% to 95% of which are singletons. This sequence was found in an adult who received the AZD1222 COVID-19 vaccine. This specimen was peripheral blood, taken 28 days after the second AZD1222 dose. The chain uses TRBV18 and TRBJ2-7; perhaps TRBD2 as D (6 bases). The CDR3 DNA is TGTGCCAGCTCGCCGGGACTGACGAGCTCCTACGAGCAGTACTTC. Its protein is CASSPGLTSSYEQYF.